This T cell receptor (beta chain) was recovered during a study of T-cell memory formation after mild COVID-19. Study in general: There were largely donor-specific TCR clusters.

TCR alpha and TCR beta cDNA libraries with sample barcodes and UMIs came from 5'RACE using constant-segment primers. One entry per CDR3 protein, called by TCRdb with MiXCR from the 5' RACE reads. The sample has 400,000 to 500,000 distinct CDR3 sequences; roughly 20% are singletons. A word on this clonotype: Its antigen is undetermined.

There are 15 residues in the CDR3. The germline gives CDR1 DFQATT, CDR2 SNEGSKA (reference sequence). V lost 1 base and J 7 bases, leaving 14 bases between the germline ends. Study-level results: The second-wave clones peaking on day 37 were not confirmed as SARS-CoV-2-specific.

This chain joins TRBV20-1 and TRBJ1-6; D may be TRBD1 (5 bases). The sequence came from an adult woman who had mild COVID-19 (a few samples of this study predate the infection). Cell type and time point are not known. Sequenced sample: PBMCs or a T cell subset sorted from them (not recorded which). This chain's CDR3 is CSARGRERGNSPLHF. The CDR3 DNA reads TGCAGTGCTAGAGGGAGGGAAAGGGGCAATTCACCCCTCCACTTT.